These T cell receptor beta chains were read from a single sample in a study of blood T cell repertoires in COVID-19. Profiled with immunoSEQ multiplex PCR; TCRdb holds only in-frame clones, not every one. The sample yields 200,000 or so clones, 89% seen once. What was sequenced was PBMCs or T cells enriched from blood (not recorded which). The receptors come from a woman aged 40 to 50 with acute COVID-19. Both conserved end residues are part of each CDR3. A D gene is named only where the DNA matches it firmly. Some rows have no size entry. The others give once, few or many, or a class for an expanded clone.

size	V	J	D	CDR3	DNA
.	TRBV25-1	TRBJ2-2	.	CASSELGSGELFF	TGTGCCAGCAGTGAACTCGGGTCCGGGGAGCTGTTTTTT
.	TRBV24-1	TRBJ2-2	TRBD2	CATSPTSGGDGELFF	TGTGCCACCAGTCCCACTAGCGGGGGGGACGGGGAGCTGTTTTTT
.	TRBV4-2	TRBJ1-3	.	CASSHGTLFLSGNTIYF	TGTGCCAGCAGCCATGGTACTCTTTTTCTCTCTGGAAACACCATATATTTT
.	TRBV29-1	TRBJ1-5	.	CSVESGVGNQPQHF	TGCAGCGTTGAATCAGGGGTAGGCAATCAGCCCCAGCATTTT
.	TRBV7-3	TRBJ2-3	TRBD2	CASGTGGPGDTQYF	TGTGCCAGCGGGACGGGAGGGCCGGGAGATACGCAGTATTTT
.	TRBV7-6	TRBJ2-7	.	CASSLYYEDYEQYF	TGTGCCAGCAGCTTATATTATGAGGACTACGAGCAGTACTTC
.	TRBV6-6	TRBJ2-1	.	CASSYTRNEQFF	TGTGCCAGCAGTTACACGAGGAATGAGCAGTTCTTC
.	TRBV10-3	TRBJ1-3	.	CAIESQGSGNTIYF	TGTGCCATAGAAAGCCAGGGGTCGGGAAACACCATATATTTT
.	TRBV5-4	TRBJ2-5	.	CASSFPSRETQYF	TGTGCCAGCAGCTTTCCGAGTCGAGAGACCCAGTACTTC
.	TRBV6-5	TRBJ1-1	.	CPQHGGTATEAFF	TGTCCGCAGCACGGGGGGACGGCCACTGAAGCTTTCTTT
.	TRBV5-4	TRBJ1-4	.	CASSLLLQGRRGNEKLFF	TGTGCCAGCAGCTTGCTTCTACAGGGAAGAAGAGGGAATGAAAAACTGTTTTTT
.	TRBV15	TRBJ1-2	.	CATSRDDGFYGYTF	TGTGCCACCAGCAGAGATGACGGGTTCTATGGCTACACCTTC
.	TRBV6-5	TRBJ1-6	TRBD1	CASSPKTGGNSPLHF	TGTGCCAGCAGTCCTAAGACAGGGGGTAATTCACCCCTCCACTTT
.	TRBV2	TRBJ1-4	.	CASSEQNTSGEKLFF	TGTGCCAGCAGTGAACAAAACACCTCAGGGGAAAAACTGTTTTTT
.	TRBV29-1	TRBJ2-5	TRBD2	CSVDRGGGGETQYF	TGCAGCGTTGATCGCGGGGGGGGTGGAGAGACCCAGTACTTC
.	TRBV19	TRBJ2-2	.	CASSISTGLNTGELFF	TGTGCCAGTAGTATTTCGACAGGACTTAACACCGGGGAGCTGTTTTTT
.	TRBV9	TRBJ1-3	.	CASSVTTRLNSGNTIYF	TGTGCCAGCAGCGTAACCACGCGCCTAAACTCTGGAAACACCATATATTTT
.	TRBV19	TRBJ2-1	TRBD2	CASSISPTSGRPLLDEQFF	TGTGCCAGTAGTATATCCCCGACTAGCGGGAGGCCCCTTTTGGATGAGCAGTTCTTC
.	TRBV4-2	TRBJ2-5	.	CASRPSSGGRETQYF	TGTGCCAGCAGGCCCAGCTCAGGGGGGCGGGAGACCCAGTACTTC
.	TRBV11-2	TRBJ1-4	TRBD1	CASSDSGTGDEKLFF	TGTGCCAGCAGCGACTCCGGGACAGGGGATGAAAAACTGTTTTTT
.	TRBV5-1	TRBJ1-2	.	CASSLSGQNYGYTF	TGCGCCAGCAGCTTGTCCGGACAGAACTATGGCTACACCTTC
.	TRBV10-2	TRBJ2-1	TRBD2	CASSGTSGGGHNEQFF	TGCGCCAGCAGTGGGACTAGCGGGGGCGGACACAATGAGCAGTTCTTC
.	TRBV7-2	TRBJ1-2	.	CASSLRNGIRGYTF	TGTGCCAGCAGCTTGAGAAACGGGATCCGCGGCTACACCTTC
.	TRBV2	TRBJ1-5	.	CASTRRASNQPQHF	TGTGCCAGCACTAGGAGAGCGAGCAATCAGCCCCAGCATTTT
few	TRBV19	TRBJ2-3	.	CASSIRLSTDTQYF	TGTGCCAGTAGTATAAGACTCTCAACAGATACGCAGTATTTT
.	TRBV20-1	TRBJ2-3	TRBD1	CSASAPGQGARGTQYF	TGCAGTGCTAGTGCACCGGGACAGGGGGCGCGGGGTACGCAGTATTTT
once	TRBV5-4	TRBJ2-1	TRBD2	CASSLVVAGGNEQFF	TGTGCCAGCAGCTTGGTCGTAGCGGGGGGGAATGAGCAGTTCTTC
.	TRBV14	TRBJ2-7	TRBD1	CASSQAEMMGQGGEQYF	TGTGCCAGCAGCCAAGCCGAGATGATGGGACAGGGAGGCGAGCAGTACTTC
.	TRBV7-2	TRBJ2-1	TRBD2	CASSLGLAGISEQFF	TGTGCCAGCAGCTTGGGACTAGCGGGAATTAGTGAGCAGTTCTTC
few	TRBV5-1	TRBJ2-5	TRBD1	CASSLETGWETQYF	TGCGCCAGCAGCTTGGAGACAGGGTGGGAGACCCAGTACTTC
.	TRBV19	TRBJ2-5	.	CATNPRADLGAETQYF	TGTGCCACAAATCCTCGGGCCGACCTGGGGGCTGAGACCCAGTACTTC
once	TRBV19	TRBJ1-2	.	CASTEGNYGYTF	TGTGCCAGTACGGAGGGTAACTATGGCTACACCTTC
.	TRBV7-3	TRBJ2-7	.	CASSPGSGRGDEQYF	TGTGCCAGCAGCCCCGGTTCGGGCAGGGGCGACGAGCAGTACTTC
.	TRBV4-1	TRBJ1-6	.	CASSQENPRRSYNSPLHF	TGCGCCAGCAGCCAAGAGAACCCCCGTAGATCCTATAATTCACCCCTCCACTTT
.	TRBV4-3	TRBJ1-2	.	CASSLTGSDSYTF	TGCGCCAGCAGCCTAACAGGGTCCGATAGCTACACCTTC
.	TRBV7-2	TRBJ2-2	.	CASSLSVANTGELFF	TGTGCCAGCAGCTTATCCGTCGCGAACACCGGGGAGCTGTTTTTT
.	TRBV3-1/TRBV3-2	TRBJ2-7	.	CASSHKMGQGAYEQYF	TGTGCCAGCAGCCACAAGATGGGCCAAGGGGCCTACGAGCAGTACTTC
.	TRBV5-5	TRBJ1-4	TRBD1	CASSRGQGDWGEKLFF	TGTGCCAGCAGCAGAGGACAGGGGGACTGGGGTGAAAAACTGTTTTTT
.	TRBV3-1/TRBV3-2	TRBJ2-7	.	CASSHISYEQYF	TGTGCCAGCAGCCATATCAGTTACGAGCAGTACTTC
.	TRBV3-1/TRBV3-2	TRBJ1-6	.	CASSHTWETDSPLHF	TGTGCCAGCAGCCATACATGGGAGACTGATTCACCCCTCCACTTT
.	TRBV2	TRBJ2-7	.	CASSGDRPPYYEQYF	TGTGCCAGCAGCGGAGACAGGCCTCCTTACTACGAGCAGTACTTC
.	TRBV7-2	TRBJ2-1	TRBD2	CASSSVGGRATYNEQFF	TGTGCCAGCAGCTCGGTCGGGGGGAGGGCTACCTACAATGAGCAGTTCTTC
.	TRBV5-1	TRBJ2-1	.	CASSLVAASYNEQFF	TGCGCCAGCAGCTTGGTCGCGGCTTCCTACAATGAGCAGTTCTTC
once	TRBV7-9	TRBJ1-1	.	CASSKQGTEAFF	TGTGCCAGCAGCAAACAGGGCACTGAAGCTTTCTTT
once	TRBV28	TRBJ1-4	.	CASSPQTNEKLFF	TGTGCCAGCAGTCCACAGACTAATGAAAAACTGTTTTTT
.	TRBV25-1	TRBJ2-7	TRBD1	CASSEYDRGALVYEQYF	TGTGCCAGCAGTGAATACGACAGGGGCGCCTTAGTGTACGAGCAGTACTTC
.	TRBV28	TRBJ2-3	TRBD1	CASSFPGQDPLTDTQYF	TGTGCCAGCAGTTTCCCAGGACAGGACCCGCTCACAGATACGCAGTATTTT
.	TRBV18	TRBJ2-7	TRBD2	CASSPSTSGGAIYEQYF	TGTGCCAGCTCACCGTCCACTAGCGGGGGGGCCATCTACGAGCAGTACTTC
.	TRBV7-9	TRBJ2-5	TRBD1	CASSLGFRGQETQYF	TGTGCCAGCAGCTTAGGATTCAGGGGGCAAGAGACCCAGTACTTC
.	TRBV19	TRBJ2-1	.	CASSIGGSLFF	TGTGCCAGTAGTATTGGAGGGAGTCTGTTCTTC
.	TRBV15	TRBJ2-1	TRBD1	CATSRGGQGQGEQFF	TGTGCCACCAGCAGAGGGGGACAGGGACAGGGGGAGCAGTTCTTC
.	TRBV5-5	TRBJ1-6	.	CASSLAPGINSPLHF	TGTGCCAGCAGCTTGGCTCCGGGTATCAATTCACCCCTCCACTTT
.	TRBV7-2	TRBJ2-3	TRBD1	CASSSGQGSTDTQYF	TGTGCCAGCAGCTCGGGACAGGGGAGCACAGATACGCAGTATTTT
.	TRBV7-6	TRBJ1-2	.	CASSEKHSYTF	TGTGCCAGCAGCGAAAAGCATAGCTACACCTTC
.	TRBV7-9	TRBJ2-4	.	CASSPQGRVNIQYF	TGTGCCAGCAGCCCGCAGGGGAGGGTTAACATTCAGTACTTC